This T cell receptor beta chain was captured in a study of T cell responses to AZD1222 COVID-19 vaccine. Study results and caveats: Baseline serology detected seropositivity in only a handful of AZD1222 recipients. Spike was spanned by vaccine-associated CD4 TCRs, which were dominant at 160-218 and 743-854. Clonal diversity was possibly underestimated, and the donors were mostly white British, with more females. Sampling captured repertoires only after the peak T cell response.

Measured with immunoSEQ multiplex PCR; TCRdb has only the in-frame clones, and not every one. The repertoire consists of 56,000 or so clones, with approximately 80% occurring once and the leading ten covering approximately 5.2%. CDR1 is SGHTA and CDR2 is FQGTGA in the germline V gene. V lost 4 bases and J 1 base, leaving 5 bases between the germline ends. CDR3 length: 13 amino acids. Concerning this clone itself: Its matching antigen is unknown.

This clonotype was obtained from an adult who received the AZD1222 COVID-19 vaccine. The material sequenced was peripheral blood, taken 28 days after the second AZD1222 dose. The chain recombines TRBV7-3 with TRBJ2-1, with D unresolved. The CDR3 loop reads CASSSGSYNEQFF. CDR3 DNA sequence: TGTGCCAGCAGCTCAGGTTCCTACAATGAGCAGTTCTTC. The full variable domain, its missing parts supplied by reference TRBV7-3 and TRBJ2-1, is GAGVSQTPSNKVTEKGKYVELRCDPISGHTALYWYRQSLGQGPEFLIYFQGTGAADDSGLPNDRFFAVRPEGSVSTLKIQRTERGDSAVYLCASSSGSYNEQFFGPGTRLTVL.